The rows below give T cell receptor beta chains drawn from one sample of a study of beta chain features in type 1 diabetes. TCRdb's table, derived via immunoSEQ multiplex PCR, lists solely in-frame clones and lacks some. The sample holds 600,000 to 700,000 clones, 13% seen once. Sequenced input: naive CD4+ T cells from blood. The receptors were sampled from a man younger than 30 with type 1 diabetes. Each CDR3 is given with its conserved first and last residue. A D gene is named only where the DNA matches it firmly. Only some rows state a clone size, as once, few, many or a class for expanded clones.

TRBD1	TRBV5-1	-	TRBJ1-1	CASSLGEGARTFF	TGCGCCAGCAGCTTGGGTGAGGGGGCGAGGACTTTCTTT
TRBD1	TRBV29-1	few	TRBJ2-7	CSVRRQGTYEQYF	TGCAGCGTCCGCCGACAGGGTACCTACGAGCAGTACTTC
-	TRBV6-5	-	TRBJ2-2	CASSFDNLNTGELFF	TGTGCCAGCAGTTTCGACAACTTGAACACCGGGGAGCTGTTTTTT
-	TRBV30	-	TRBJ2-5	CAWNPGGSSVGYF	TGTGCCTGGAACCCAGGAGGTTCGTCAGTCGGGTACTTC
-	TRBV30	-	TRBJ1-4	CAWSAGGDEKLFF	TGTGCCTGGAGTGCGGGAGGGGACGAAAAACTGTTTTTT
-	TRBV5-1	once	TRBJ1-1	CASRTAGEYPEAFF	TGCGCCAGCAGAACTGCAGGGGAGTACCCTGAAGCTTTCTTT
-	TRBV13	-	TRBJ2-7	CASSPFGTSYEQYF	TGTGCCAGCAGTCCCTTTGGAACCTCCTACGAGCAGTACTTC
-	TRBV30	few	TRBJ1-2	CAWARWVGSYGYTF	TGTGCCTGGGCCCGATGGGTGGGGAGCTATGGCTACACCTTC
-	TRBV7-9	few	TRBJ2-5	CASSLRTLQETQYF	TGTGCCAGCAGCCTTCGGACACTTCAAGAGACCCAGTACTTC
TRBD1	TRBV6-5	-	TRBJ1-2	CASMDRGDYGYTF	TGTGCCAGCATGGACAGGGGAGACTATGGCTACACCTTC
-	TRBV6-5	-	TRBJ1-1	CASSYEGSVNTEAFF	TGTGCCAGCAGTTACGAGGGGTCGGTGAACACTGAAGCTTTCTTT
-	TRBV29-1	few	TRBJ2-2	CSVDSANTGELFF	TGCAGCGTCGACAGTGCGAACACCGGGGAGCTGTTTTTT
TRBD1	TRBV19	-	TRBJ1-1	CASIDRGSEAFF	TGTGCCAGTATTGACAGGGGAAGTGAAGCTTTCTTT
-	TRBV5-8	few	TRBJ2-5	CASSLSYGTRQETQYF	TGTGCCAGCAGCTTGAGTTACGGGACCCGCCAAGAGACCCAGTACTTC
TRBD1	TRBV30	-	TRBJ1-5	CAWSEGQGGQPQHF	TGTGCCTGGAGCGAAGGACAGGGAGGACAGCCCCAGCATTTT
-	TRBV30	few	TRBJ1-1	CAWSFNMNTEAFF	TGTGCCTGGAGCTTTAACATGAACACTGAAGCTTTCTTT